These 27 T cell receptor beta chains were sequenced from one sample in a study of blood T cell repertoires in COVID-19. Repertoires were generated with immunoSEQ multiplex PCR, while TCRdb's copy carries only in-frame clones and drops some. The table includes 260,000 or so clones, roughly 87% detected once. The sample taken for sequencing was peripheral blood. The receptors shown here come from a human donor in a cohort sampled during active COVID-19.

The chain is built from TRBV9 and TRBJ2-5; D is perhaps TRBD2 (7 bases). The CDR3 consists of 14 residues. Germline V gene data show CDR1 as SGDLS and CDR2 as YYNGEE. Trimming cost V 2 bases and J 3 bases, with 11 bases left between them. The CDR3 coding sequence is TGTGCCAGCAGCGTGACGGGGGGCGAAGAGACCCAGTACTTC. Amino acid sequence: CASSVTGGEETQYF.

The V and J genes are TRBV18 and TRBJ1-1; no firm D call. The CDR3 spans 13 residues. Between the trimmed V and J ends, which lost 3 bases and 8 bases, there was a span of 13 bases. In germline, CDR1 is KGHSH, CDR2 LQKENI. The CDR3 DNA follows: TGTGCCAGCTCACCCCCGGGTCTACTCGAAGCTTTCTTT. Its protein product is CASSPPGLLEAFF.

The gene calls are TRBV6-5 and TRBJ1-2; D not resolved. Germline V gives CDR1 MNHEY, CDR2 SVGAGI. CDR3 length equals 13 residues. Trimming stripped 1 base from V and 4 bases from J, with 7 bases between. The CDR3 DNA follows: TGTGCCAGCAGTTACTTTCTTTCCTATGGCTACACCTTC. This codes for CASSYFLSYGYTF.

The chain employs TRBV10-2 and TRBJ1-1, with 7 nucleotides matching TRBD1. V shed 7 bases and J 2 bases; nucleotides not matched to a gene: 25. CDR3 length: 20 residues. Per germline, CDR1 WSHSY and CDR2 SAAADI. The CDR3 protein is CASNTPPPGQTIFANTEAFF. The CDR3 DNA follows: TGCGCCAGCAACACCCCCCCTCCGGGACAGACGATTTTTGCAAACACTGAAGCTTTCTTT.

The J gene is TRBJ1-4, the V gene TRBV29-1; possibly TRBD1 for D (5 bases). Germline V gene sequence: CDR1 SQVTM, CDR2 ANQGSEA. This CDR3 region has 16 residues. V was trimmed by 4 bases and J by 3 bases, leaving 18 bases between them. CDR3 DNA sequence: TGCAGCGTTGGTATGGGTCAGGGTGCAGCTAATGAAAAACTGTTTTTT. Protein product: CSVGMGQGAANEKLFF.

This chain links TRBV7-9 with TRBJ2-7; the match to TRBD2 covers 10 bases. Germline values: CDR1 SEHNR, CDR2 FQNEAQ (reference sequence). Losses at the gene ends were 5 bases for V and 3 bases for J; bases not matched to a gene: 7. This CDR3 has 15 amino acids. DNA for the CDR3: TGTGCCAGCAGCCAAGCGGGGGGGAACTTCTACGAGCAGTACTTC. Residues: CASSQAGGNFYEQYF.

This clone was counted only a few times. V and J are TRBV7-2 and TRBJ2-7; 8 nucleotides agree with TRBD2. V shed 5 bases and J 0 bases; nucleotides not matched to a gene: 9. CDR1 SGHTA and CDR2 FQGNSA come from the germline V gene. The CDR3 extends over 16 amino acids. The CDR3 is CASSMRGGFSSYEQYF. The CDR3 DNA reads as TGTGCCAGCAGCATGCGCGGGGGGTTCAGCTCCTACGAGCAGTACTTC.

The V and J genes are TRBV15 and TRBJ1-2; unclear D gene. Germline values: CDR1 LNHNV, CDR2 YYDKDF (reference sequence). The CDR3 sequence is 12 residues long. Trimming took 3 bases from V and 5 from J, leaving 7 bases between them. This chain's CDR3 is CATSSTVYGYTF. The CDR3 coding sequence is TGTGCCACCAGCAGCACGGTTTATGGCTACACCTTC.

The chain carries TRBV5-1 and TRBJ1-1, with a possible D match to TRBD1 (5 bases). The germline gives CDR1 SGHRS, CDR2 YFSETQ. V dropped 5 bases and J dropped 0 bases, with 11 bases sitting between them. The CDR3 sequence is 14 residues long. This CDR3 is CASRGRYMNTEAFF. The CDR3 DNA reads as TGCGCCAGCAGGGGGCGATACATGAACACTGAAGCTTTCTTT.

The chain carries TRBV3-1 (or the pseudogene TRBV3-2) and TRBJ2-3; possible D gene TRBD1, 6 bases. V shed 4 bases and J shed 2 bases, with 22 bases lying between them. The germline V gene encodes CDR1 LGHDT and CDR2 YNNKEL (reference sequence). The CDR3 has 18 residues. The CDR3 DNA follows: TGTGCCAGCAGCCTCACCTTTGGACAGAATCGAAACACAGATACGCAGTATTTT. Protein product: CASSLTFGQNRNTDTQYF.

The genes are TRBV3-1 (or the pseudogene TRBV3-2) and TRBJ2-7; D is unclear. Germline CDR1 reads LGHDT; CDR2 reads YNNKEL (reference sequence). The CDR3 runs to 14 residues. Trimming took 1 base from V and 2 from J, leaving 9 bases between them. The CDR3 DNA reads TGTGCCAGCAGCCAAGGCTCACAGCCCTACGAGCAGTACTTC. This gives the protein CASSQGSQPYEQYF.

The genes are TRBV7-6 and TRBJ1-4; the match to TRBD1 covers 7 bases. CDR1 SGHVS and CDR2 FNYEAQ come from the germline V gene. The CDR3 has 16 residues. J was trimmed by 4 bases and V by 5 bases; bases with no gene match: 10. The CDR3 region has the DNA TGTGCCAGCAGCCTCCCAAGCCCAGGGGGTAATGAAAAACTGTTTTTT. Translating gives CASSLPSPGGNEKLFF.

The V gene is TRBV6-5, the J gene TRBJ2-5, with 13 bases lining up with TRBD2. CDR1 and CDR2 (germline): MNHEY, SVGAGI. V dropped 6 bases and J dropped 5; count of bases not matched to a gene: 3. The CDR3 covers 14 residues. The CDR3 loop is CASRGLAGWETQYF. DNA of the CDR3: TGTGCCAGCAGGGGACTAGCGGGGTGGGAGACCCAGTACTTC.

The V and J genes are TRBV5-6 and TRBJ1-1; 7 nucleotides agree with TRBD1. The CDR3 runs 15 residues. The V gene's germline CDR1 is SGHDT and CDR2 YYEEEE. Trimming at V came to 4 bases and at J to 10 bases, leaving 16 bases not matched to a gene. CDR3 coding DNA: TGTGCCAGCAGCCAAAACCAGGGGGGAGCGGTCGGAGCTTTCTTT. Amino acids: CASSQNQGGAVGAFF.

The chain's CDR3 is CASSDQGTNSPLHF. The CDR3, as DNA: TGTGCCAGCAGCGACCAGGGGACTAATTCACCCCTCCACTTT. The chain recombines TRBV6-4 with TRBJ1-6; weak D call: TRBD1 (6 bases). The V and J ends lost 6 bases and 6 bases respectively, with 12 bases between them. The CDR3 is 14 amino acids. Germline CDR1 reads MRHNA; CDR2 reads SNTAGT.

The J gene is TRBJ1-2, the V gene TRBV30; TRBD1 aligns across 7 bases. With V trimmed by 2 bases and J by 5 bases, 8 bases remained unmatched. The CDR3 runs to 14 residues. In germline, CDR1 is GTSNPN, CDR2 SVGIG (reference sequence). CDR3 residues: CAWSIQGVEYGYTF. The CDR3 DNA reads as TGTGCCTGGAGTATCCAGGGGGTAGAATATGGCTACACCTTC.

The genes are TRBV28 and TRBJ1-1; no reliable D call. This CDR3 comprises 13 residues. The V end was cut by 4 bases, the J end by 3 bases, with 9 bases between. Germline V gives CDR1 MDHEN, CDR2 SYDVKM. The CDR3 coding sequence is TGTGCCAGCAGTTACGGGTACGACACTGAAGCTTTCTTT. This encodes CASSYGYDTEAFF.

This clone was counted between two and nine times. The genes are TRBV5-4 and TRBJ2-3; TRBD2 matches at 9 bases. V shed 1 base, J shed 3 bases, and the junction held 6 bases outside the gene matches. Germline V lookup: CDR1 SGHNT, CDR2 YYREEE (reference sequence). CDR3 length: 16 residues. The CDR3 bases are TGTGCCAGCAGCTTGAGAGCGGGAGGAGGGACAGATACGCAGTATTTT. It codes for CASSLRAGGGTDTQYF.

The J gene is TRBJ1-2, the V gene TRBV28, with TRBD1 identical over 11 bases. Germline loops: CDR1 MDHEN, CDR2 SYDVKM. The CDR3 contains 14 residues. J was trimmed by 8 bases and V by 10 bases; bases with no gene match: 12. CDR3: CAIGSPGQGEGYTF. CDR3 nucleotides: TGTGCCATTGGGAGTCCGGGACAGGGGGAAGGCTACACCTTC.

V gene TRBV4-3 combines with J gene TRBJ1-2, with 9 bases fitting TRBD1. The V gene end was trimmed by 0 bases and the J gene end by 6 bases; junction bases not matched to a gene: 8. Germline loops: CDR1 LGHNA, CDR2 YSLEER. The CDR3 covers 16 residues. CDR3 in DNA: TGCGCCAGCAGCCAAGATGGAACAGGGGGCCTCAATGGCTACACCTTC. Translating it yields CASSQDGTGGLNGYTF.

The chain combines TRBV5-4 with TRBJ1-2; no clear D gene. Germline CDR1 and CDR2: SGHNT and YYREEE (reference sequence). The CDR3 is made up of 12 amino acids. In DNA, the CDR3 is TGTGCAGCAGGTGGAGGGAGTAATGGCTACACCTTC. Translated, it gives CAAGGGSNGYTF.

This CDR3 is CASSPGLAGGPNTGELFF. In nucleotides, the CDR3 is TGCGCCAGCAGCCCTGGACTAGCGGGAGGGCCGAACACCGGGGAGCTGTTTTTT. The chain has TRBV4-1 and TRBJ2-2, with 15 bases aligning to TRBD2. V shed 4 bases and J 0 bases; nucleotides not matched to a gene: 3. Per germline, CDR1 MGHRA and CDR2 YSYEKL. This CDR3 region has 18 residues.

The V call is TRBV9, the J call TRBJ2-6, with 9 nucleotides matching TRBD2. Trimming removed 0 bases from V and 1 base from J; junction bases left unmatched: 5. The CDR3 spans 18 residues. Germline lookup yields CDR1 SGDLS and CDR2 YYNGEE. The CDR3 protein is CASSVVPSGISGANVLTF. Here the CDR3 DNA reads TGTGCCAGCAGCGTAGTCCCTAGCGGGATTTCTGGGGCCAACGTCCTGACTTTC. The variable domain in full, with the rest retrieved from reference TRBV9 and TRBJ2-6, is DSGVTQTPKHLITATGQRVTLRCSPRSGDLSVYWYQQSLDQGLQFLIQYYNGEERAKGNILERFSAQQFPDLHSELNLSSLELGDSALYFCASSVVPSGISGANVLTFGAGSRLTVL.

V and J are TRBV27 and TRBJ1-4; D uncertain. V dropped 1 base and J dropped 6 bases, with 9 bases sitting between them. CDR3 size: 14 residues. Germline CDR1 is MNHEY and CDR2 is SMNVEV (reference sequence). The CDR3 coding sequence is TGTGCCAGCAGTTTATTTTGGAGGGATGAAAAACTGTTTTTT. Its translation is CASSLFWRDEKLFF.

Details on this clone: Other DNA variants within this sample encode the same CDR3. The CDR3 DNA follows: TGTGCCAGCAGCTCAACAGGGAACTATGGCTACACCTTC. It is translated as CASSSTGNYGYTF. V and J are TRBV27 and TRBJ1-2, with D possibly being TRBD1 (6 bases). Germline V gives CDR1 MNHEY, CDR2 SMNVEV (reference sequence). The CDR3 spans 13 residues. V was cut by 6 bases and J by 2 bases, with 10 bases left in between.

The chain joins TRBV7-2 to TRBJ1-1; TRBD1 is a possible D gene (5 bases). The V gene lost 5 bases and the J gene lost 7 bases, with 17 bases spanning the gap. CDR1 and CDR2 (germline): SGHTA, FQGNSA. The CDR3 loop spans 14 amino acids. CDR3 loop: CASSIGAGRVEAFF. The DNA for the CDR3 is TGTGCCAGCAGCATTGGGGCAGGAAGAGTTGAAGCTTTCTTT.

CDR3 in amino acids: CASSQGTGVGYTF. Written as DNA, the CDR3 is TGCGCCAGCAGCCAAGGGACAGGGGTTGGCTACACCTTC. The chain employs TRBV4-1 and TRBJ1-2, with 9 nucleotides matching TRBD1. Germline trimming cut 1 base from V and 7 bases from J; bases unmatched to any gene: 1. The CDR3 contains 13 residues. Germline CDR1 MGHRA, CDR2 YSYEKL.